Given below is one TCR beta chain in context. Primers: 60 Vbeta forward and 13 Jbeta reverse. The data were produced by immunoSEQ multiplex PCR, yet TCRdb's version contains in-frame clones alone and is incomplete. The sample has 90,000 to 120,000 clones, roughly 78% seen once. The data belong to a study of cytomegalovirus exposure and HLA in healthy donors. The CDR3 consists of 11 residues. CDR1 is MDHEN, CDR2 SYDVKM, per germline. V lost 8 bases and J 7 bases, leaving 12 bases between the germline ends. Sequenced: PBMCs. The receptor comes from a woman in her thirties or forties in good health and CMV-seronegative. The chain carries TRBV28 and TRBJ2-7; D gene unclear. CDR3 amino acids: CASGPGLEQYF. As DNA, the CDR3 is TGTGCCAGCGGGCCCGGCCTTGAGCAGTACTTC.